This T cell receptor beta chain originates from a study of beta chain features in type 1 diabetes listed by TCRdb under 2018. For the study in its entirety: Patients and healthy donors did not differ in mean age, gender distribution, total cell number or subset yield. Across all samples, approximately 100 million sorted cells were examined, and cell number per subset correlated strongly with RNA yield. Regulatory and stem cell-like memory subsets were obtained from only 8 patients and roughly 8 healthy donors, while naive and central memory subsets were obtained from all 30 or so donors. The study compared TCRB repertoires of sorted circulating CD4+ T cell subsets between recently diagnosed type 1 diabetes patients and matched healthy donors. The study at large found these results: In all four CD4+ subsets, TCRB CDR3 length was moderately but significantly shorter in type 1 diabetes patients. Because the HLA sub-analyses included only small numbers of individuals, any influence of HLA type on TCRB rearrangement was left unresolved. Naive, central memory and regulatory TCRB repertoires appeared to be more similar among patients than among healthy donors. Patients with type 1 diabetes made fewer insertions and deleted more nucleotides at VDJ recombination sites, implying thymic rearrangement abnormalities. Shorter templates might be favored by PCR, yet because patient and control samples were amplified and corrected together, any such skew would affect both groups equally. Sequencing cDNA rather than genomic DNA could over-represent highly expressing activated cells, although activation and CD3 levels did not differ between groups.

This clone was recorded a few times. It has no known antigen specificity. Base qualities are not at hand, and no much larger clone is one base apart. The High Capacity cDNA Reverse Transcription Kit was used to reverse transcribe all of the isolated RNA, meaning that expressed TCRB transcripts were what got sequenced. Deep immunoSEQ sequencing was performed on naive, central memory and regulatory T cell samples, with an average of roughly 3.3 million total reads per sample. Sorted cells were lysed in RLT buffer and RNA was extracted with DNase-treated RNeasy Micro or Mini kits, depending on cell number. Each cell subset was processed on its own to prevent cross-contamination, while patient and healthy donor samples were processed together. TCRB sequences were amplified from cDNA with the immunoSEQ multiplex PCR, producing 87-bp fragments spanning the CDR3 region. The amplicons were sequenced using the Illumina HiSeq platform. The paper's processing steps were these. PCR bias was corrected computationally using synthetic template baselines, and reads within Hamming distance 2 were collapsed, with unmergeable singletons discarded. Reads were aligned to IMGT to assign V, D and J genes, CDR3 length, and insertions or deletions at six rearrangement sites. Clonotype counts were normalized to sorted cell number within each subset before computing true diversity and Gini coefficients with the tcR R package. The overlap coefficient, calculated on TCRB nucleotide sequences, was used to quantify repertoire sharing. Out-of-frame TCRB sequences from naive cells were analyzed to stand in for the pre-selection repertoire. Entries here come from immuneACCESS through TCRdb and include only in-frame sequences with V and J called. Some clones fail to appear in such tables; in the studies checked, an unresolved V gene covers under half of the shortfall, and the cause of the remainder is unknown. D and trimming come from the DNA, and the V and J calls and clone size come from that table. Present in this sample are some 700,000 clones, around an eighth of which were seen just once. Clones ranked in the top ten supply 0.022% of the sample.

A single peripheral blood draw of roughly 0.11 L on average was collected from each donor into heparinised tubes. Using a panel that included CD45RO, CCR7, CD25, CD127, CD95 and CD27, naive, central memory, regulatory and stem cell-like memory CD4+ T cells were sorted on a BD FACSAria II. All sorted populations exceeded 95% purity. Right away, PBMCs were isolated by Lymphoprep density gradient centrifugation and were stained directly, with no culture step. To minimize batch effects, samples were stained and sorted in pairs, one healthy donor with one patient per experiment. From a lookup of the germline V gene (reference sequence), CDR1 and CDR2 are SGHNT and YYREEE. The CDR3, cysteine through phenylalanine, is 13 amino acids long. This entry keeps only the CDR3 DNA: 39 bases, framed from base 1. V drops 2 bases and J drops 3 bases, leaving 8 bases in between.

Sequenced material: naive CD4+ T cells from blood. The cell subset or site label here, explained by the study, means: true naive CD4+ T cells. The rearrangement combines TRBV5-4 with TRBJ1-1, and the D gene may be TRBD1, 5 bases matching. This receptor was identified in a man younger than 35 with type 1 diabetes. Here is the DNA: TGTGCCAGCAGCTTCGGGGGGGACACTGAAGCTTTCTTT. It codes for CASSFGGDTEAFF.